These T cell receptor beta chains were read from a single sample in a study of CD8 T cells in Susac syndrome. One entry per CDR3 protein, called by TCRdb with MiXCR from the immunoSEQ multiplex PCR reads. The sample shows approximately 190,000 distinct CDR3 sequences, about 93% of them seen only once. The sequencing sample was made of CD4+ T cells from PBMCs. The receptors derive from a human donor in good health. Both conserved end residues are part of each CDR3. D genes are given only for firm matches. Size is omitted from some rows. Given values are once, few, many or a class for expanded clones.

clone_size j_call v_call d_call cdr3_aa cdr3_nt
. TRBJ2-2 TRBV29-1 TRBD1 CSVGDRVNTGELFF TGCAGCGTTGGGGACAGGGTGAACACCGGGGAGCTGTTTTTT
. TRBJ1-2 TRBV15 . CATSPGEDYGYTF TGTGCCACCAGCCCCGGAGAAGACTATGGCTACACCTTC
. TRBJ1-2 TRBV7-9 . CASSFEAYGYTF TGTGCCAGCAGCTTCGAGGCCTATGGCTACACCTTC
. TRBJ2-3 TRBV5-6 . CASSLGVGTDTQYF TGTGCCAGCAGCTTGGGAGTGGGAACAGATACGCAGTATTTT
. TRBJ2-4 TRBV5-1 TRBD1 CASSYTGGETKNIQYF TGCGCCAGCAGCTATACAGGGGGCGAGACCAAAAACATTCAGTACTTC
. TRBJ1-2 TRBV5-1 . CASSLDGGAANYGYTF TGCGCCAGCAGCTTGGATGGGGGAGCCGCTAACTATGGCTACACCTTC
. TRBJ2-3 TRBV28 . CASSLALSSTDTQYF TGTGCCAGCAGTTTAGCCCTATCAAGCACAGATACGCAGTATTTT
. TRBJ1-1 TRBV18 . CASSPKRQAEAFF TGTGCCAGCTCACCAAAACGACAAGCGGAGGCTTTCTTT
. TRBJ1-5 TRBV4-3 . CASSQDLDMYQPQHF TGCGCCAGCAGCCAAGACCTGGACATGTATCAGCCCCAGCATTTT
. TRBJ2-7 TRBV30 . CAWSGSQGFYEQYF TGTGCCTGGAGTGGTTCTCAGGGTTTCTACGAGCAGTACTTC
. TRBJ2-7 TRBV5-1 TRBD1 CASSRGQGAREQYF TGCGCCAGCAGCAGGGGACAGGGGGCACGGGAGCAGTACTTC
. TRBJ1-1 TRBV20-1 TRBD1 CSASPAGGRNTEAFF TGCAGTGCTAGCCCGGCAGGGGGTAGAAACACTGAAGCTTTCTTT
. TRBJ2-2 TRBV9 . CASSLRGSSGTGELFF TGTGCCAGCAGCTTAAGGGGGAGCTCAGGGACCGGGGAGCTGTTTTTT
. TRBJ1-1 TRBV7-3 . CASSLDGGAEAFF TGTGCCAGCAGCTTAGATGGGGGTGCTGAAGCTTTCTTT
. TRBJ2-6 TRBV19 TRBD1 CASSRPGTGTGANVLTF TGTGCCAGTAGTCGTCCCGGGACAGGGACCGGGGCCAACGTCCTGACTTTC
. TRBJ1-6 TRBV19 . CASSRWEQGNSPLHF TGTGCCAGCTCCCGCTGGGAACAAGGCAATTCACCCCTCCACTTT
. TRBJ2-3 TRBV4-3 . CASSQEGGARTDTQYF TGCGCCAGCAGCCAAGAGGGGGGGGCACGCACAGATACGCAGTATTTT
. TRBJ1-6 TRBV18 . CASSPDPPTASSPLHF TGTGCCAGCTCACCAGATCCGCCGACAGCGAGTTCACCCCTCCACTTT
. TRBJ1-2 TRBV12-3/TRBV12-4 . CASSLRLQAALGGYTF TGTGCCAGCAGTTTAAGGCTACAGGCTGCATTGGGAGGCTACACCTTC
. TRBJ1-3 TRBV4-1 . CASSQDPDTLRGNTIYF TGCGCCAGCAGCCAAGACCCGGACACCCTCAGAGGAAACACCATATATTTT
once TRBJ2-3 TRBV25-1 . CASSERGSSSTDTQYF TGTGCCAGCAGTGAACGGGGCAGCTCTAGCACAGATACGCAGTATTTT
. TRBJ2-5 TRBV13 TRBD2 CASSSIPSGGREETQYF TGTGCCAGCAGCTCGATCCCTAGCGGGGGGCGTGAAGAGACCCAGTACTTC
. TRBJ1-2 TRBV27 . CAGGAIYGYTF TGTGCCGGCGGGGCCATCTATGGCTACACCTTC
. TRBJ2-3 TRBV19 . CASSMKSRGSPRRRDTQYF TGTGCCAGTAGTATGAAGAGCAGGGGCTCGCCTCGGCGCAGGGATACGCAGTATTTT
. TRBJ2-5 TRBV3-1 . CASSQDLGQNRETQYF TGTGCCAGCAGCCAAGACCTGGGACAAAACCGAGAGACCCAGTACTTC
. TRBJ1-5 TRBV29-1 TRBD1 CSVGDRGVNQPQHF TGCAGCGTCGGAGACAGGGGGGTCAATCAGCCCCAGCATTTT
. TRBJ1-1 TRBV23-1 . CASSLLDQQCAEAFF TGCGCCAGCAGTCTCCTGGACCAGCAATGTGCTGAAGCTTTCTTT
. TRBJ2-2 TRBV19 . CASSLRTGELFF TGTGCCAGTAGTCTCCGGACCGGGGAGCTGTTTTTT
. TRBJ2-5 TRBV5-1 . CASSFAAPGAETQYF TGCGCCAGCAGCTTTGCGGCCCCGGGCGCTGAGACCCAGTACTTC
. TRBJ2-5 TRBV7-2 TRBD2 CASSLGWGSGLASQETQYF TGTGCCAGCAGCCTGGGTTGGGGGTCCGGACTAGCGTCCCAAGAGACCCAGTACTTC
. TRBJ2-2 TRBV4-3 . CASSQDSMGGSANTGELFF TGCGCCAGCAGCCAAGATAGCATGGGGGGTTCTGCGAACACCGGGGAGCTGTTTTTT
. TRBJ1-5 TRBV30 . CACQSGDSNQPQHF TGTGCCTGTCAATCAGGGGATAGCAATCAGCCCCAGCATTTT
. TRBJ1-1 TRBV7-9 . CASSLTWNTEAFF TGTGCCAGCAGCTTGACCTGGAACACTGAAGCTTTCTTT
. TRBJ1-5 TRBV4-1 . CASSPRELDDSPTPQHF TGCGCCAGCAGCCCTCGGGAACTTGACGACAGCCCAACGCCCCAGCATTTT
few TRBJ1-3 TRBV25-1 . CASSSRSSGNTIYF TGTGCCAGCAGTAGCCGGTCCTCTGGAAACACCATATATTTT
. TRBJ2-7 TRBV12-3/TRBV12-4 TRBD1 CASRSGTGREQYF TGTGCCAGCAGGTCCGGGACAGGGCGGGAGCAGTACTTC
. TRBJ2-1 TRBV5-1 . CASSLGRNNEQFF TGCGCCAGCAGCTTGGGGCGGAACAATGAGCAGTTCTTC
once TRBJ2-5 TRBV7-2 . CASSDGGHRSETQYF TGTGCCAGCAGCGACGGTGGACACCGAAGTGAGACCCAGTACTTC
few TRBJ1-5 TRBV28 TRBD1 CASSFRGSNQPQHF TGTGCCAGCAGTTTCAGGGGGAGCAATCAGCCCCAGCATTTT
. TRBJ2-1 TRBV6-2/TRBV6-3 . CASSYPANAGSGEQFF TGTGCCAGCAGTTACCCCGCGAACGCAGGGTCGGGTGAGCAGTTCTTC
. TRBJ1-1 TRBV5-1 . CASSPKGGMNTEAFF TGCGCCAGCAGCCCCAAGGGGGGCATGAACACTGAAGCTTTCTTT
. TRBJ1-3 TRBV15 . CATSSKIGSGNTIYF TGTGCCACCAGCAGTAAGATCGGCTCTGGAAACACCATATATTTT
once TRBJ2-3 TRBV29-1 TRBD2 CSVTSGGTSTDTQYF TGCAGCGTTACAAGCGGGGGAACTAGCACAGATACGCAGTATTTT
. TRBJ2-4 TRBV2 TRBD1 CASIGGVWTGNIQYF TGTGCCAGCATAGGCGGAGTTTGGACAGGGAACATTCAGTACTTC
. TRBJ2-7 TRBV6-1 . CARRYEQYF TGTGCCAGGAGATACGAGCAGTACTTC
. TRBJ2-6 TRBV6-2/TRBV6-3 TRBD1 CASSPKGALTMGAGANVLTF TGTGCCAGCAGCCCCAAGGGGGCCCTTACGATGGGCGCTGGGGCCAACGTCCTGACTTTC
. TRBJ2-1 TRBV6-1 TRBD2 CASSGTLAGGLYNEQFF TGTGCCAGCAGTGGAACGTTAGCGGGGGGGCTTTACAATGAGCAGTTCTTC
. TRBJ2-5 TRBV6-6 TRBD1 CASSQDRVGESQYF TGTGCCAGCAGTCAGGACAGGGTGGGGGAGAGCCAGTACTTC
. TRBJ1-6 TRBV6-6 TRBD1 CASSPRTGQSPLHF TGTGCCAGCAGTCCCAGGACAGGTCAATCACCCCTCCACTTT
once TRBJ1-2 TRBV5-6 TRBD1 CASSLLGTGASGGYTF TGTGCCAGCAGCTTGTTAGGGACAGGGGCCAGTGGGGGCTACACCTTC
. TRBJ2-2 TRBV6-2/TRBV6-3 . CASSYPGFSTGELFF TGTGCCAGCAGTTACCCCGGGTTCAGCACCGGGGAGCTGTTTTTT
. TRBJ1-6 TRBV19 . CASSRRPQPLHF TGTGCCAGTAGTCGCCGGCCCCAGCCCCTCCACTTT
. TRBJ1-1 TRBV4-2 . CASSQVGGTVSGPEAFF TGTGCCAGCAGCCAAGTCGGGGGGACGGTCTCCGGGCCTGAAGCTTTCTTT
few TRBJ1-2 TRBV5-6 . CASTLRGNYGYTF TGTGCCAGCACCTTGCGGGGAAACTATGGCTACACCTTC
. TRBJ2-6 TRBV29-1 . CSVGRSGANVLTF TGCAGCGTTGGAAGGTCTGGGGCCAACGTCCTGACTTTC
. TRBJ1-5 TRBV29-1 TRBD1 CSVGTGGQNQPQHF TGCAGCGTTGGGACAGGGGGTCAGAATCAGCCCCAGCATTTT
. TRBJ1-2 TRBV3-1 . CASSQDGQSYGYTF TGTGCCAGCAGCCAAGACGGACAGTCCTATGGCTACACCTTC
. TRBJ2-1 TRBV5-1 . CASSLGTNEQFF TGCGCCAGCAGCTTGGGGACTAATGAGCAGTTCTTC
. TRBJ2-5 TRBV10-3 TRBD1 CAISESRGLETQYF TGTGCCATCAGTGAGTCGAGGGGGCTGGAGACCCAGTACTTC